Sequencing of this T cell receptor beta chain was carried out in a study of cytomegalovirus exposure and HLA in healthy donors. Study conclusions and caveats: Most TCR beta V segments were productive about 90% or about 30% of the time in an earlier analysis.

In regard to this clone: Antigen: not known.

This CDR3 region has 16 residues. Trimming at V came to 4 bases and at J to 5 bases, leaving 7 bases not matched to a gene. Germline CDR1 and CDR2: SGHTA and FQGTGA. Both 60 Vbeta primers and 13 Jbeta primers went into the PCR. The method was immunoSEQ multiplex PCR; TCRdb's version includes in-frame clones alone and lacks a portion of them. This table has approximately 160,000 clones, about 80% appearing once. The chain joins TRBV7-3 to TRBJ2-3, with 12 bases matching TRBD2. The sequence derives from a male donor in good health and CMV-seronegative. The source material was PBMCs. The CDR3 region has the DNA TGTGCCAGCAGCTCGAGATCTAGCGGGGGGGTAGATACGCAGTATTTT. Its translation: CASSSRSSGGVDTQYF.